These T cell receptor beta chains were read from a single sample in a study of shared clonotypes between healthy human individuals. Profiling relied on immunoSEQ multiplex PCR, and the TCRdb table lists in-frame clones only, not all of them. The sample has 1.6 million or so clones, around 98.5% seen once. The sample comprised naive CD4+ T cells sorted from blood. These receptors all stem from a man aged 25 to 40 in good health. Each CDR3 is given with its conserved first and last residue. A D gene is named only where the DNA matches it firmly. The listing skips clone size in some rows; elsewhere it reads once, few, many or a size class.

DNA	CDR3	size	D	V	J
TGTGCCAGCAGCTCTGACAGCTACGAGCAGTACTTC	CASSSDSYEQYF	NA	NA	TRBV5-5	TRBJ2-7
TGTGCCAGCAGCGTAGCCCCGAGGGACAGCCAAGGGACCCAGTACTTC	CASSVAPRDSQGTQYF	NA	TRBD1	TRBV9	TRBJ2-5
TGTGCCAGCAGTCTCGGACAGGGTGGAAACACCATATATTTT	CASSLGQGGNTIYF	NA	TRBD1	TRBV6-1	TRBJ1-3
TGTGCCAGCAGCCTGACTAGCGGGAGGACCGGGGAGCTGTTTTTT	CASSLTSGRTGELFF	NA	TRBD2	TRBV7-2	TRBJ2-2
TGCAGTAGGGTGCTTAACACTGAAGCTTTCTTT	CSRVLNTEAFF	NA	NA	TRBV20-1	TRBJ1-1
TGTGCCACCAGCAGAGTCTGGGCAGGGGGCTCTTCTGGGGCCAACGTCCTGACTTTC	CATSRVWAGGSSGANVLTF	NA	TRBD1	TRBV15	TRBJ2-6
TGCAGTGCCTCAGCCGGGGAGCAGTACTTC	CSASAGEQYF	NA	NA	TRBV20-1	TRBJ2-7
TGTGCCAGCAGCCCTATTCGTGGAGGCAATCAGCCCCAGCATTTT	CASSPIRGGNQPQHF	NA	NA	TRBV7-2	TRBJ1-5
TGCGCCAGCAGCTTGAGCGGGAAGCCCTACGAGCAGTACTTC	CASSLSGKPYEQYF	NA	TRBD2	TRBV5-1	TRBJ2-7
TGTGCCAGCAGCCGAGCCCCAGGGGCCGATGAGCAGTTCTTC	CASSRAPGADEQFF	NA	NA	TRBV5-4	TRBJ2-1
TGTGCCAGCAGCTTAGAAGCGGTCGCATCATATACGCAGTATTTT	CASSLEAVASYTQYF	NA	NA	TRBV7-2	TRBJ2-3
TGTGCCAGCAGTAACAACAGGGATAGGGATTTT	CASSNNRDRDF	NA	NA	TRBV6-1	TRBJ1-5
TGTGCCAGCAGCTTATCGTGGGGGGGAGAGAGCACAGATACGCAGTATTTT	CASSLSWGGESTDTQYF	once	TRBD2	TRBV5-5	TRBJ2-3
TGTGCCAGCAGCTTAGCCCAGGATCAGCCCCAGCATTTT	CASSLAQDQPQHF	NA	NA	TRBV7-2	TRBJ1-5
TGCGCCAGCAGCCTGGCAGCGGGATCTGTCCAAGAGACCCAGTACTTC	CASSLAAGSVQETQYF	NA	TRBD2	TRBV4-3	TRBJ2-5
TGTGCCACCAGCTTCTCACAACTAGTGCCCCCCTGGGATACGCAGTATTTT	CATSFSQLVPPWDTQYF	NA	NA	TRBV5-5	TRBJ2-3